A single sample is the source of the 19 T cell receptor beta chains below, sequenced in a study of cytomegalovirus exposure and HLA in healthy donors. PCR used 60 Vbeta primers and 13 Jbeta primers. TCRdb's copy holds only in-frame clones and misses some; the assay was immunoSEQ multiplex PCR. The sample shows 100,000 to 150,000 clones, over 9.5% of them seen only once. The specimen sequenced was PBMCs. These receptors came from a young woman in good health and CMV-seropositive.

This sequence joins TRBV7-9 and TRBJ2-5, with D possibly TRBD2 on 6 matching bases. Trimming took off 5 bases at V and 1 base at J, with 11 bases between the two ends. Per germline, CDR1 SEHNR and CDR2 FQNEAQ (reference sequence). This CDR3 region has 14 residues. CDR3 DNA: TGTGCCAGCAGCCTTGGAGGGAGCCAAGAGACCCAGTACTTC. The encoded protein is CASSLGGSQETQYF.

The chain is built from TRBV9 and TRBJ1-1; tentative D call: TRBD1 (5 bases). V was clipped by 3 bases and J by 2 bases, with 8 bases between them. The CDR3 runs 13 residues. Germline CDR1 reads SGDLS; CDR2 reads YYNGEE. The CDR3 coding sequence is TGTGCCAGCAGCGGCGGGGGAAACACTGAAGCTTTCTTT. Encoded protein: CASSGGGNTEAFF.

This clone was counted a few times. This sample also contains other DNA sequences that code for the same CDR3. CDR3 region: CASSFGGNTEAFF. CDR3 nucleotide sequence: TGTGCCAGCAGCTTTGGGGGCAACACTGAAGCTTTCTTT. This rearrangement joins TRBV7-3 to TRBJ1-1; tentative D call: TRBD1 (6 bases). Trimming took 3 bases from V and 2 from J, leaving 7 bases between them. The CDR3 runs 13 residues. Germline CDR1 reads SGHTA; CDR2 reads FQGTGA.

This sequence joins TRBV7-6 and TRBJ2-3; TRBD2 matches 7 bases. The germline gives CDR1 SGHVS, CDR2 FNYEAQ. This CDR3 comprises 15 residues. V trimming: 1 base; J trimming: 7 bases; junction bases outside the gene matches: 8. The CDR3 here is CASSLDSGGRNTQYF. In nucleotides, the CDR3 is TGTGCCAGCAGCTTAGATTCGGGAGGCCGGAATACGCAGTATTTT.

This clone showed up just a few times. This chain connects TRBV27 to TRBJ1-5; D ambiguous. V was cut by 0 bases and J by 4 bases, with 4 bases left in between. Germline values: CDR1 MNHEY, CDR2 SMNVEV (reference sequence). The CDR3 is 13 amino acids. CDR3 sequence reads: CASSLSNNQPQHF. CDR3 nucleotides: TGTGCCAGCAGTTTATCCAATAATCAGCCCCAGCATTTT.

This clone was observed a few times. The V gene is TRBV4-1, the J gene TRBJ1-1; D gene ambiguous. CDR3 length: 13 amino acids. Germline V gene sequence: CDR1 MGHRA, CDR2 YSYEKL. V was clipped by 3 bases and J by 8 bases, with 13 bases between them. CDR3 bases: TGCGCCAGCAGCCAGAACGACAATGGAGAAGCTTTCTTT. It is translated as CASSQNDNGEAFF.

The rearrangement joins TRBV6-1 to TRBJ1-2; D gene uncertain. The ends were cut back, 7 bases at V and 4 bases at J, with 13 bases in the middle. The CDR3 covers 13 residues. Germline V gene data show CDR1 as MNHNS and CDR2 as SASEGT. The CDR3 here is CASTPDGLYGYTF. DNA for the CDR3: TGTGCCAGCACCCCCGACGGACTCTATGGCTACACCTTC.

This clone showed up just a few times. A read error may account for a junction end that differs from germline. The rearrangement links TRBV29-1 to TRBJ1-1; 8 positions match TRBD1. CDR3 length equals 14 residues. Germline CDR1 SQVTM, CDR2 ANQGSEA. The CDR3 DNA sequence: TGCAGCGTTGAGGAGGCCACAGGGGGACCTGACGCTTTCTTT. Protein: CSVEEATGGPDAFF.

This clone was observed a few times. The chain combines TRBV2 with TRBJ2-7; TRBD1 matches at 8 bases. Unmatched junction bases numbered 14, after V lost 7 bases and J lost 3 bases. The germline CDR1 and CDR2 sequences are SNHLY and FYNNEI. The CDR3 has 16 amino acids. The DNA of the CDR3 is TGTGCCAGCATCTTCGACAGGGGCTTAAGTAACTACGAGCAGTACTTC. Its protein product is CASIFDRGLSNYEQYF.

The chain uses TRBV29-1 and TRBJ1-2; unclear D gene. CDR1 and CDR2 from the germline V gene are SQVTM and ANQGSEA. With 4 bases removed from V and 5 bases from J, the gap between germline ends came to 8 bases. CDR3 length equals 11 residues. DNA of the CDR3: TGCAGCGTTGGGGAGGTATATGGCTACACCTTC. It translates to CSVGEVYGYTF.

V and J are TRBV5-1 and TRBJ2-3, with 11 bases fitting TRBD2. J gave up 2 bases and V 6 bases, and 5 bases lay outside the gene matches. The CDR3 has 15 amino acids. CDR1 and CDR2 (germline): SGHRS, YFSETQ. As DNA, the CDR3 is TGCGCCAGCAAACAGACTAGCGGGAACACAGATACGCAGTATTTT. Translated: CASKQTSGNTDTQYF. Complete variable domain (other parts from reference TRBV5-1 and TRBJ2-3): KAGVTQTPRYLIKTRGQQVTLSCSPISGHRSVSWYQQTPGQGLQFLFEYFSETQRNKGNFPGRFSGRQFSNSRSEMNVSTLELGDSALYLCASKQTSGNTDTQYFGPGTRLTVL.

The chain combines TRBV14 with TRBJ2-1; 7 bases align to TRBD2. Trimming at V came to 0 bases and at J to 8 bases, leaving 1 base not matched to a gene. Germline lookup yields CDR1 SGHDN and CDR2 FVKESK. The CDR3 is made up of 13 amino acids. The CDR3: CASSQDREDEQFF. The DNA of the CDR3 is TGTGCCAGCAGCCAAGATCGGGAGGATGAGCAGTTCTTC.

The rearrangement links TRBV28 to TRBJ2-2; D is unresolved. CDR3 length equals 14 residues. Trimming cost V 8 bases and J 8 bases, with 18 bases left between them. CDR1 is MDHEN, CDR2 SYDVKM, per germline. The CDR3 loop reads CASLKAAHGGELFF. The CDR3 DNA sequence: TGTGCCAGCCTAAAGGCGGCGCATGGGGGGGAGCTGTTTTTT.

This clone was seen a few times. The chain is built from TRBV7-3 and TRBJ2-3; 8 bases line up with TRBD2. V gave up 5 bases and J gave up 0 bases; unmatched junction bases: 10. Germline V gene lookup returns CDR1 SGHTA and CDR2 FQGTGA. The CDR3 loop spans 17 amino acids. Written as DNA, the CDR3 is TGTGCCAGCAGCCTCGGCAATAGCGGGACTAGCACAGATACGCAGTATTTT. This encodes CASSLGNSGTSTDTQYF. Looking up the rest from reference TRBV7-3 and TRBJ2-3 gives the full variable domain: GAGVSQTPSNKVTEKGKYVELRCDPISGHTALYWYRQSLGQGPEFLIYFQGTGAADDSGLPNDRFFAVRPEGSVSTLKIQRTERGDSAVYLCASSLGNSGTSTDTQYFGPGTRLTVL.

Comments on this clone: The conserved phenylalanine or tryptophan normally closing the CDR3 is absent here, so this likely arose from a read error. The DNA is omitted, as the CDR3 cannot be located on it reliably, and the CDR3 follows TCRdb's listing. The V call is TRBV5-6, the J call TRBJ1-2; the tabulated D call, TRBD1, remains unverified against the DNA. With termini counted, the CDR3 has 12 amino acids. The germline V gene has CDR1 SGHDT and CDR2 YYEEEE. CDR3 loop: CASSFGDSGFSL.

The rearrangement links TRBV27 to TRBJ1-5, with 7 bases that match TRBD1. V shed 5 bases, J shed 6 bases, and the junction held 7 bases outside the gene matches. Germline CDR1 MNHEY, CDR2 SMNVEV (reference sequence). The CDR3 contains 14 residues. CDR3 bases: TGTGCCAGCAGTCCGGGGACAGCTGCTCAGCCCCAGCATTTT. It translates to CASSPGTAAQPQHF.

This clone was counted a few times. The rearrangement joins TRBV2 to TRBJ1-2; no reliable D call. V lost 6 bases to trimming and J lost 5 bases, with 19 bases between them. The CDR3 consists of 15 residues. Per the germline V gene, CDR1 is SNHLY and CDR2 is FYNNEI. Written as DNA, the CDR3 is TGTGCCAGCAGGACCACGGAGCGCCTGCCATATGGCTACACCTTC. It is translated as CASRTTERLPYGYTF.

In this sample, this clone turned up a few times. The V and J genes are TRBV5-1 and TRBJ2-7; D gene ambiguous. Trimming took 1 base from V and 7 from J, leaving 12 bases between them. Germline assignment: CDR1 SGHRS and CDR2 YFSETQ. This CDR3 is 13 amino acids long. The CDR3 DNA is TGCGCCAGCAGCTTGTCGGATAGGCGGGAGCAGTACTTC. It encodes CASSLSDRREQYF.

The chain combines TRBV29-1 with TRBJ2-7, with D possibly TRBD2 on 5 matching bases. Germline V gene data show CDR1 as SQVTM and CDR2 as ANQGSEA. This CDR3 contains 12 residues. V lost 3 bases and J lost 6, with 12 bases in between. The CDR3 here is CSVDLGETEQYF. DNA of the CDR3: TGCAGCGTTGATCTGGGAGAGACCGAGCAGTACTTC.